This T cell receptor (beta chain) was documented in a study of shared clonotypes between healthy human individuals. V shed 7 bases, J shed 2 bases, and the junction held 5 bases outside the gene matches. This CDR3 has 13 amino acids. The germline CDR1 and CDR2 sequences are SNHLY and FYNNEI. Assay used: immunoSEQ multiplex PCR; TCRdb lists only in-frame clones, some missing. The sample holds under 600,000 clones, roughly 97% seen once. This chain connects TRBV2 to TRBJ2-7, with TRBD1 identical over 7 bases. The sequenced sample was naive CD4+ T cells sorted from blood. Subset described: CD45RA+ positively selected. The TCR comes from a woman in her twenties or thirties in good health. CDR3 loop: CASKGQGAYEQYF. CDR3 DNA sequence: TGTGCCAGCAAGGGGCAGGGGGCCTACGAGCAGTACTTC.